The rows below give T cell receptor beta chains drawn from one sample of a study of T-cell memory formation after mild COVID-19. TCRdb processed the 5' RACE reads anew with MiXCR; each CDR3 protein has one entry. This table holds fewer than 550,000 distinct CDR3 sequences, 15% to 20% found once. The sequencing sample was made of PBMCs or a T cell subset sorted from them (not recorded which). The receptor source for this set is an adult woman who had mild COVID-19 (a few samples of this study predate the infection). Cell type and time point are not known. The CDR3 runs from the conserved cysteine through the conserved F or W. A D gene is named only where the DNA matches it firmly. Only some rows state a clone size, as once, few, many or a class for expanded clones.

d_call j_call clone_size v_call cdr3_aa cdr3_nt
TRBD1 TRBJ2-4 NA TRBV12-3/TRBV12-4 CASSLAQGAAKNIQYF TGTGCCAGCAGTTTAGCACAGGGGGCCGCCAAAAACATTCAGTACTTC
TRBD2 TRBJ2-5 NA TRBV5-1 CASSLPRTSGTQETQYF TGCGCCAGCAGCTTACCCAGGACTAGCGGTACGCAAGAGACCCAGTACTTC
NA TRBJ1-2 few TRBV5-1 CASSLVAENYGYTF TGCGCCAGCAGCTTGGTTGCAGAAAACTATGGCTACACCTTC
TRBD2 TRBJ2-7 NA TRBV6-2/TRBV6-3 CASSYRATSATYEQYF TGTGCCAGCAGTTACCGGGCAACTAGCGCTACCTACGAGCAGTACTTC
NA TRBJ1-2 NA TRBV7-2 CASSPSATNYGYTF TGTGCCAGCAGCCCGTCCGCGACCAACTATGGCTACACCTTC
NA TRBJ1-5 few TRBV24-1 CATSDPTGNQPQHF TGTGCCACCAGTGATCCCACAGGCAATCAGCCCCAGCATTTT
NA TRBJ1-1 NA TRBV5-6 CASSLHREDTEAFF TGTGCCAGCAGCTTGCACAGGGAGGACACTGAAGCTTTCTTT
NA TRBJ1-1 few TRBV5-1 CASRVGQGRIVTEAFF TGCGCCAGCAGGGTCGGCCAGGGGCGAATAGTAACTGAAGCTTTCTTT
TRBD2 TRBJ2-2 many TRBV5-1 CASSGTSGAGELFF TGCGCCAGCAGCGGGACTAGCGGGGCCGGGGAGCTGTTTTTT
NA TRBJ1-2 NA TRBV7-8 CASSLGDSFYGYTF TGTGCCAGCAGCTTAGGCGACAGCTTCTATGGCTACACCTTC
NA TRBJ2-7 NA TRBV30 CAWSLVGGPYEQYF TGTGCCTGGAGTTTGGTAGGGGGACCTTACGAGCAGTACTTC
NA TRBJ1-1 NA TRBV7-2 CASSLSLRGEAFF TGTGCCAGCAGCTTAAGCTTACGTGGTGAAGCTTTCTTT
TRBD1 TRBJ2-5 few TRBV25-1 CASSLQGTSRETQYF TGTGCCAGCAGTCTACAGGGGACGTCCCGGGAGACCCAGTACTTC
NA TRBJ2-1 few TRBV3-1 CASSQDILGNEQFF TGTGCCAGCAGCCAAGACATTTTAGGCAATGAGCAGTTCTTC
TRBD2 TRBJ2-1 NA TRBV6-4 CASSALAGGNEQFF TGTGCCAGCAGTGCGCTAGCGGGAGGGAATGAGCAGTTCTTC
TRBD1 TRBJ1-2 few TRBV29-1 CSVERFGDRDYGYTF TGCAGCGTTGAAAGATTTGGGGACAGAGACTATGGCTACACCTTC
NA TRBJ2-7 few TRBV6-2/TRBV6-3 CASRLTGRIYEQYF TGTGCCAGCAGGCTAACCGGACGGATCTACGAGCAGTACTTC
TRBD2 TRBJ2-7 many TRBV2 CASSGLAGVSEQYF TGTGCCAGCAGCGGACTAGCGGGAGTCTCCGAGCAGTACTTC
NA TRBJ2-1 NA TRBV14 CASSHPTYNEQFF TGTGCCAGCAGCCACCCCACTTACAATGAGCAGTTCTTC
TRBD1 TRBJ1-2 NA TRBV6-5 CASSQGQARANYGYTF TGTGCCAGCAGTCAAGGACAGGCAAGAGCTAACTATGGCTACACCTTC
TRBD1 TRBJ1-2 few TRBV30 CAWSGTGGFYGYTF TGTGCCTGGAGCGGGACAGGGGGTTTCTATGGCTACACCTTC
NA TRBJ1-1 many TRBV5-1 CASSLGQVESEAFF TGCGCCAGCAGCTTGGGACAGGTGGAATCCGAAGCTTTCTTT
TRBD1 TRBJ1-1 NA TRBV5-1 CASSSTGTGGTEAFF TGCGCCAGCAGCTCCACCGGGACAGGGGGGACTGAAGCTTTCTTT
TRBD1 TRBJ2-7 NA TRBV6-6 CASIKGQGIYYEQYF TGTGCCAGTATTAAGGGACAGGGGATCTACTACGAGCAGTACTTC
NA TRBJ2-3 few TRBV15 CATSPLGDTQYF TGTGCCACCAGCCCCCTCGGAGATACGCAGTATTTT
NA TRBJ2-3 few TRBV29-1 CSVDSTDTQYF TGCAGCGTTGACAGCACAGATACGCAGTATTTT
NA TRBJ2-7 NA TRBV27 CASSLFASYEQYF TGTGCCAGCAGTTTATTCGCCTCCTACGAGCAGTACTTC
NA TRBJ2-1 few TRBV12-3/TRBV12-4 CASSLFTLVSSYNEQFF TGTGCCAGCAGCTTATTTACACTAGTGAGCTCCTACAATGAGCAGTTCTTC
TRBD1 TRBJ2-1 few TRBV30 CAWSLPGDRDNEQFF TGTGCCTGGAGTCTGCCTGGGGACAGGGACAATGAGCAGTTCTTC
NA TRBJ2-5 NA TRBV24-1 CATSEGGRETQYF TGTGCCACCAGTGAGGGAGGCCGTGAGACCCAGTACTTC
NA TRBJ2-7 NA TRBV20-1 CSARTATLEDYEQYF TGCAGTGCTAGAACGGCGACACTCGAGGACTACGAGCAGTACTTC
NA TRBJ1-3 few TRBV4-3 CASSQVGLSGNTIYF TGCGCCAGCAGCCAAGTGGGTCTCTCTGGAAACACCATATATTTT
TRBD2 TRBJ2-7 NA TRBV19 CASSREGTTSYEQYF TGTGCCAGTAGTAGGGAGGGCACTACATCCTACGAGCAGTACTTC
NA TRBJ2-7 many TRBV7-9 CASSPGDTYEQYF TGTGCCAGCAGTCCTGGGGACACATACGAGCAGTACTTC
TRBD2 TRBJ2-1 NA TRBV12-3/TRBV12-4 CASSHSGGADNEQFF TGTGCCAGCAGCCATAGCGGGGGGGCTGACAATGAGCAGTTCTTC
NA TRBJ1-1 few TRBV5-1 CASSWTSGADTEAFF TGCGCCAGCAGCTGGACTTCAGGGGCGGACACTGAAGCTTTCTTT
NA TRBJ2-1 NA TRBV15 CATSREGLVGFERSGQFF TGTGCCACCAGCAGAGAAGGGCTAGTTGGTTTTGAGAGATCGGGGCAGTTCTTC
TRBD2 TRBJ2-3 NA TRBV20-1 CSAQTSGSTDTQYF TGCAGTGCACAGACTAGCGGGAGCACAGATACGCAGTATTTT
NA TRBJ1-1 NA TRBV5-1 CASSLSGAEAFF TGCGCCAGCAGCTTGTCGGGAGCTGAAGCTTTCTTT
NA TRBJ2-7 few TRBV10-3 CAIGRVNRSYEQYF TGTGCCATCGGTAGGGTAAACCGGTCCTACGAGCAGTACTTC
NA TRBJ1-1 NA TRBV2 CASRGRGVGGTEAFF TGTGCCAGCAGAGGAAGAGGGGTTGGGGGCACTGAAGCTTTCTTT
NA TRBJ1-2 few TRBV10-3 CAISPRPMDGYTF TGTGCCATCAGTCCCCGACCCATGGATGGCTACACCTTC
TRBD2 TRBJ2-1 NA TRBV6-2/TRBV6-3 CASRPLAGITYNEQFF TGTGCCAGCAGACCTCTAGCGGGAATTACCTACAATGAGCAGTTCTTC
NA TRBJ1-1 NA TRBV27 CARQIAARGATEAFF TGTGCCAGACAGATCGCGGCCCGGGGTGCCACTGAAGCTTTCTTT
NA TRBJ1-2 NA TRBV7-3 CASSPGGGLANYGYTF TGTGCCAGCAGCCCCGGAGGGGGTTTAGCTAACTATGGCTACACCTTC
NA TRBJ1-5 few TRBV18 CASSPGEGNQPQHF TGTGCCAGCTCACCGGGGGAGGGCAATCAGCCCCAGCATTTT
NA TRBJ1-2 NA TRBV6-1 CASSEVANYGYTF TGTGCCAGCAGTGAAGTTGCTAACTATGGCTACACCTTC
NA TRBJ1-1 few TRBV25-1 CASTLNTEAFF TGTGCCAGCACCCTTAACACTGAAGCTTTCTTT
NA TRBJ1-1 NA TRBV6-5 CASSSLLKVGAEAFF TGTGCCAGCAGTTCCCTCCTGAAAGTGGGGGCTGAAGCTTTCTTT
NA TRBJ1-4 NA TRBV27 CASSLRGGEKLFF TGTGCCAGCAGTTTGCGGGGAGGGGAAAAACTGTTTTTT
NA TRBJ2-7 few TRBV12-3/TRBV12-4 CASSFGGVSSYEQYF TGTGCCAGCAGTTTCGGGGGAGTTAGCTCCTACGAGCAGTACTTC
NA TRBJ2-7 NA TRBV7-3 CASSLGLGSTYEQYF TGTGCCAGCAGCTTGGGCCTAGGCTCTACCTACGAGCAGTACTTC
NA TRBJ1-6 NA TRBV30 CAWSVSETSPLHF TGTGCCTGGAGTGTCTCAGAGACTTCACCCCTCCACTTT
NA TRBJ2-7 few TRBV11-2 CASSLFGGLDPYEQYF TGTGCCAGCAGCTTATTCGGAGGGCTAGATCCATACGAGCAGTACTTC
TRBD1 TRBJ2-7 NA TRBV5-1 CASGDPPDRVYEQYF TGCGCCAGCGGGGACCCCCCGGACAGGGTCTACGAGCAGTACTTC
TRBD1 TRBJ2-3 NA TRBV2 CASTRDSISTDTQYF TGTGCCAGCACCCGGGACAGTATTAGCACAGATACGCAGTATTTT
TRBD2 TRBJ2-7 few TRBV15 CATSRDLGGSYEQYF TGTGCCACCAGCAGAGATCTTGGCGGGAGTTACGAGCAGTACTTC
TRBD2 TRBJ2-5 many TRBV12-3/TRBV12-4 CASSLTSGPGGGTQYF TGTGCCAGCAGTTTGACTAGCGGGCCCGGCGGTGGGACCCAGTACTTC
TRBD2 TRBJ2-1 NA TRBV7-6 CASSTGLAGGLDEQFF TGTGCCAGCAGCACCGGACTAGCGGGGGGGCTTGATGAGCAGTTCTTC
NA TRBJ2-7 few TRBV23-1 CASTTPDRPYEQYF TGCGCCAGCACCACGCCGGACCGCCCTTACGAGCAGTACTTC